This TCR beta chain came from a study of blood T cell repertoires in COVID-19. Study-wide context: COVID-19 samples collected from the United States, Italy and Spain covered acute and convalescent phases. Sources were T cells, B-cell-depleted T cells, or PBMCs; the material itself was cDNA or gDNA.

The Seattle patients, enrolled during active infection, were followed longitudinally. The repertoire was sequenced with immunoSEQ multiplex PCR; TCRdb's copy has only in-frame clones and lacks some. The repertoire holds 260,000 or so clones, with 75% to 85% as singletons. After removal of 3 bases from V and 6 bases from J, the junction contained 12 bases not matched to a gene. The germline V gene has CDR1 LNHNV and CDR2 YYDKDF (reference sequence). CDR3 length: 17 amino acids. This clonotype was obtained from a woman older than 75 with COVID-19, enrolled during active disease. The rearrangement joins TRBV15 to TRBJ2-1; 9 bases align to TRBD2. Sequenced input: peripheral blood. CDR3 bases: TGTGCCACCAGCAGCCCATGGGCGGGAGGGGAGGGCAATGAGCAGTTCTTC. It specifies CATSSPWAGGEGNEQFF. Full variable domain (remainder filled in from reference TRBV15 and TRBJ2-1): DAMVIQNPRYQVTQFGKPVTLSCSQTLNHNVMYWYQQKSSQAPKLLFHYYDKDFNNEADTPDNFQSRRPNTSFCFLDIRSPGLGDTAMYLCATSSPWAGGEGNEQFFGPGTRLTVL.